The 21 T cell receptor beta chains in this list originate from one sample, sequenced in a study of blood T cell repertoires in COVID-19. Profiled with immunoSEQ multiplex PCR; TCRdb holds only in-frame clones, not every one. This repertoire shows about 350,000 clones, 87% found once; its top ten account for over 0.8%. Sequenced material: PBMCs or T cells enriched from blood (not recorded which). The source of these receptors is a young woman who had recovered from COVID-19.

The CDR3, as DNA: TGTGCCAGCAGCCAAGGGACAGGACGGAACACCTTC. Translation gives CASSQGTGRNTF. The chain couples TRBV3-1 (or the pseudogene TRBV3-2) to TRBJ1-2; TRBD1 aligns across 7 bases. Germline V gene data show CDR1 as LGHDT and CDR2 as YNNKEL (reference sequence). Germline trimming cut 1 base from V and 12 bases from J; bases unmatched to any gene: 5. The CDR3 sequence is 12 residues long.

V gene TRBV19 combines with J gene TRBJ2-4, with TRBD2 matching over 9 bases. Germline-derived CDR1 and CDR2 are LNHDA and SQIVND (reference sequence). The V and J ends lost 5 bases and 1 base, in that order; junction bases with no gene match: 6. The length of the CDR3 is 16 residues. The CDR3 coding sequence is TGTGCCAGTAGTGCCCGGCGGGAGGGTGCCAAAAACATTCAGTACTTC. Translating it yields CASSARREGAKNIQYF.

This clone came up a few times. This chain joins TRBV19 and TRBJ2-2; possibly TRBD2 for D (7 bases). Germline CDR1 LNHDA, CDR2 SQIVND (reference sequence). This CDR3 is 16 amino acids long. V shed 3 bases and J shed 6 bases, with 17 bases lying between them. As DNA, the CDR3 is TGTGCCAGTAGTATTGTGGGGGGGCCTTACTCCGGGGAGCTGTTTTTT. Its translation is CASSIVGGPYSGELFF.

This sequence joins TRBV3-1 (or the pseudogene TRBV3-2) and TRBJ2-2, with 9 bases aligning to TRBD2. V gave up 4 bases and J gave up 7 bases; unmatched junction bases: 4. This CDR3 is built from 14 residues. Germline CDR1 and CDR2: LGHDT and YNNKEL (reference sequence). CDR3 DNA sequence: TGTGCCAGCAGCCCGACTAGCGGTCACGGGGAGCTGTTTTTT. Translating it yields CASSPTSGHGELFF.

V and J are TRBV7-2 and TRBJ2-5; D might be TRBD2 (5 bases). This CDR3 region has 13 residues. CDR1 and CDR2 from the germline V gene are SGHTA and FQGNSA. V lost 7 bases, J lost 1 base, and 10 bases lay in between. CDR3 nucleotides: TGTGCCAGCACCCGGGGTTCCCAAGAGACCCAGTACTTC. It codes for CASTRGSQETQYF.

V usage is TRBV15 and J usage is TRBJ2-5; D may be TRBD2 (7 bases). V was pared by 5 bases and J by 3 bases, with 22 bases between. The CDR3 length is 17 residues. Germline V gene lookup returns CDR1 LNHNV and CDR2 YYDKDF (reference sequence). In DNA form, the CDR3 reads TGTGCCACCAGCGAATACCCGCCCGGAGGGGGGGAAGAGACCCAGTACTTC. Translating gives CATSEYPPGGGEETQYF. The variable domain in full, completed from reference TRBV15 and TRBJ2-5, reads DAMVIQNPRYQVTQFGKPVTLSCSQTLNHNVMYWYQQKSSQAPKLLFHYYDKDFNNEADTPDNFQSRRPNTSFCFLDIRSPGLGDTAMYLCATSEYPPGGGEETQYFGPGTRLLVL.

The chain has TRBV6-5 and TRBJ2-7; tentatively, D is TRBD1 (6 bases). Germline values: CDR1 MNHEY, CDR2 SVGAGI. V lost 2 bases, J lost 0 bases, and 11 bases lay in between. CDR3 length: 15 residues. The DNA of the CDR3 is TGTGCCAGCAGTTACGGGCAGGGGAGCTCCTACGAGCAGTACTTC. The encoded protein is CASSYGQGSSYEQYF.

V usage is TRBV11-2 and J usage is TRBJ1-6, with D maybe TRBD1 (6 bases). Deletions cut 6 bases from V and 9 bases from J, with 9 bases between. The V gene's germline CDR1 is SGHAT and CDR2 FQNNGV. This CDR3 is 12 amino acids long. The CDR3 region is CASSSQGSPLHF. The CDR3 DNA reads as TGTGCCAGCAGTTCACAGGGTTCACCCCTCCACTTT.

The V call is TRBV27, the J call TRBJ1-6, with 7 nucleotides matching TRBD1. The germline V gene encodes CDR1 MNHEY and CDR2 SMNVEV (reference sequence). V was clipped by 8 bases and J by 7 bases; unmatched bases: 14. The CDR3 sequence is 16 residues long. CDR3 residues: CASGNQGGGKNSPLHF. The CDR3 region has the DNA TGTGCCAGCGGCAACCAAGGGGGCGGAAAAAATTCACCCCTCCACTTT.

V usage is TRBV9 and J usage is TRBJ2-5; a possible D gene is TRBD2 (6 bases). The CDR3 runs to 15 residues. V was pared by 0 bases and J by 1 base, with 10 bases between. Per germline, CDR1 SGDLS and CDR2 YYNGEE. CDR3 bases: TGTGCCAGCAGCGTAGGGGACGGGGGCCAAGAGACCCAGTACTTC. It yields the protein CASSVGDGGQETQYF.

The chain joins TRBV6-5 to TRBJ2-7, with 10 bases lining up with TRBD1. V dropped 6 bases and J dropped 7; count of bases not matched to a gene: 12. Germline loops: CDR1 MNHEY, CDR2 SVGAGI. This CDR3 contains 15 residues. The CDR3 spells CASREKGQGSGEQYF. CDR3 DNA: TGTGCCAGCAGGGAGAAGGGACAGGGGTCGGGAGAGCAGTACTTC.

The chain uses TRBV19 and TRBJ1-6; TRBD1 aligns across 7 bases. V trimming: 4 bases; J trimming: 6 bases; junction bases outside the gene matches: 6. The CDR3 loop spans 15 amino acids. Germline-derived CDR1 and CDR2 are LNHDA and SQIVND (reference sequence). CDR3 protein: CASSTLQGSNSPLHF. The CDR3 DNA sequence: TGTGCCAGTAGTACTTTACAGGGGTCTAATTCACCCCTCCACTTT.

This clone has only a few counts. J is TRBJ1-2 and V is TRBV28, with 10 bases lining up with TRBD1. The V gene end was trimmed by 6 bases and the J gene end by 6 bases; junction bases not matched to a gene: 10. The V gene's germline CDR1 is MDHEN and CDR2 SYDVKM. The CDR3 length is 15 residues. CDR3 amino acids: CASRFPGQGIHGYTF. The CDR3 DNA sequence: TGTGCCAGCAGATTTCCGGGACAGGGGATTCATGGCTACACCTTC.

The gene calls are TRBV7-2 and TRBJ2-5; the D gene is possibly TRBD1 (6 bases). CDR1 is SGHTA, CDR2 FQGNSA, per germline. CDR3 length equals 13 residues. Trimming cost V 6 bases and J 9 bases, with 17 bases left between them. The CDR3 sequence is CASRLRAEGAQYF. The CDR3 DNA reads TGTGCCAGCAGGTTACGGGCTGAGGGGGCCCAGTACTTC.

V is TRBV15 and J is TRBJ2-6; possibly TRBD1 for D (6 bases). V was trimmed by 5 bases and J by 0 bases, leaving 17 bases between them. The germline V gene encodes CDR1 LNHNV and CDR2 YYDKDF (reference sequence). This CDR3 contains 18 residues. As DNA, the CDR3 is TGTGCCACCAGCGGGACGGGACATCCGTACTCTGGGGCCAACGTCCTGACTTTC. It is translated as CATSGTGHPYSGANVLTF.

DNA of the CDR3: TGTGCCAGCAGGGACACAGAAGGTGGCACCATATATTTT. This encodes CASRDTEGGTIYF. The chain has TRBV2 and TRBJ1-3, with D tentatively TRBD1 (5 bases). Trimming stripped 6 bases from V and 9 bases from J, with 15 bases between. Looked up from germline, CDR1 is SNHLY and CDR2 is FYNNEI. The CDR3 totals 13 residues.

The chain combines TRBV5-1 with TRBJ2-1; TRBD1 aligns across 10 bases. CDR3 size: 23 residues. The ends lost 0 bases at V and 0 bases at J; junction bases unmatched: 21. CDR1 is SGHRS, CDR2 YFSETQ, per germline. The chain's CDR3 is CASSLAPRDRGNPSRYSYNEQFF. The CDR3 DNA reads TGCGCCAGCAGCTTGGCCCCCCGGGACAGGGGCAACCCCTCCAGATACTCCTACAATGAGCAGTTCTTC.

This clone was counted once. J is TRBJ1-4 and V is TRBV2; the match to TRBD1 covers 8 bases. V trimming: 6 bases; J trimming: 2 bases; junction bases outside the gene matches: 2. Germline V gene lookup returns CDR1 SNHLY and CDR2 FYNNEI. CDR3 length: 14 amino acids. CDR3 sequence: CASSRQGTNEKLFF. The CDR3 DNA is TGTGCCAGCAGCCGACAGGGGACTAATGAAAAACTGTTTTTT.

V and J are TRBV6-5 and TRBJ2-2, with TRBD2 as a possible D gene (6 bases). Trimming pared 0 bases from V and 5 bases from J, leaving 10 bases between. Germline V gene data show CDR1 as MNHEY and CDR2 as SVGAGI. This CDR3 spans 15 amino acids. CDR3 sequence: CASSYSGGETGELFF. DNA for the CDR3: TGTGCCAGCAGTTACTCCGGGGGTGAGACCGGGGAGCTGTTTTTT.

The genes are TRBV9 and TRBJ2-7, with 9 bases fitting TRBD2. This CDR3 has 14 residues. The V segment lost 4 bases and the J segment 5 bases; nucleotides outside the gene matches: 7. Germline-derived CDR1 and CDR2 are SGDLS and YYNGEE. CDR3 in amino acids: CASSSTGLANEQYF. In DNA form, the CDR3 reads TGTGCCAGCAGCTCGACCGGACTAGCGAACGAGCAGTACTTC. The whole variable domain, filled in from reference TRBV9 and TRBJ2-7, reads DSGVTQTPKHLITATGQRVTLRCSPRSGDLSVYWYQQSLDQGLQFLIQYYNGEERAKGNILERFSAQQFPDLHSELNLSSLELGDSALYFCASSSTGLANEQYFGPGTRLTVT.

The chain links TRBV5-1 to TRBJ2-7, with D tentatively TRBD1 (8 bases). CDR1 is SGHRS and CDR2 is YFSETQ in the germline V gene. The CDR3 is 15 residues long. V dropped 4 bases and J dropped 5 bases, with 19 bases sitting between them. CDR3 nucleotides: TGCGCCAGCAGCCTGGGAGGGCAGGGGGCGGACGAGCAGTACTTC. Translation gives CASSLGGQGADEQYF.